The following is a T cell receptor (beta chain) sequence with its context. The data were taken from a study of blood T cell repertoires in COVID-19. Here immunoSEQ multiplex PCR was the method, and the copy in TCRdb shows in-frame clones only, minus some. The data contain almost 40,000 clones, approximately 85% of them singletons. The CDR3 is 14 amino acids. Trimming cost V 0 bases and J 8 bases, with 13 bases left between them. The V gene's germline CDR1 is GTSNPN and CDR2 SVGIG (reference sequence). The sequencing sample was made of peripheral blood. The receptor was isolated from a man in his 60s with acute or convalescent COVID-19. The gene calls are TRBV30 and TRBJ1-4; TRBD1 is a possible D gene (5 bases). In nucleotides, the CDR3 is TGTGCCTGGAGTGTATCCGGGGGGAGAGAAAAACTGTTTTTT. It translates to CAWSVSGGREKLFF.